Described below is a single TCR beta chain sequence and its context. The target antigen is unknown. This entry comes from a study of STAT5B mutations in CD4+ large granular lymphocyte leukemia. Notes on the study in general: Compared with healthy controls (2/35), patient top clones favored TRBV06 (8/27).

Profiling relied on immunoSEQ multiplex PCR, and the TCRdb table lists in-frame clones only, not all of them. The sample lists around 35,000 clones; roughly 80% were seen once. The CDR3 has 13 amino acids. V dropped 5 bases and J dropped 8; count of bases not matched to a gene: 5. Germline V lookup: CDR1 SQVTM, CDR2 ANQGSEA. The sequenced sample was CD4+ T cells from blood buffy coats. The source is a human donor in good health. The V gene is TRBV29-1, the J gene TRBJ2-1; TRBD2 agrees at 11 bases. DNA for the CDR3: TGCAGCGTTCGTAGCGGGAGGGTTGATGAGCAGTTCTTC. Its protein product is CSVRSGRVDEQFF.